This entry concerns a single T cell receptor (beta chain). Its antigen is unidentified. The CDR3 has 14 amino acids. The V end lost 4 bases, the J end lost 0 bases, and 7 bases lay between the germline ends. This record belongs to a study of tumor-infiltrating lymphocytes in localized non-small cell lung cancer. Study-wide background: Some samples were collected after neoadjuvant chemotherapy; smokers, never-smokers and several histologies were included. Each patient gave resected tumor and non-adjacent uninvolved lung tissue. Notes on the study in general: TCRbeta sequencing showed higher T cell infiltration in tumors than uninvolved lung.

Method: immunoSEQ multiplex PCR; TCRdb's copy keeps in-frame clones and lacks some. Here the sample spans around 21,000 clones, over 70% being singletons. The TCR was taken from a human donor with non-small cell lung cancer. The genes are TRBV23-1 and TRBJ2-4; D is unresolved. TRBV23-1 is sorted into the ORF group, with uncertain function. Sequencing was done on a sample of lung tumor tissue. CDR3 DNA sequence: TGCGCCAGCAGTCCGGCCTTAGCCAAAAACATTCAGTACTTC. This encodes CASSPALAKNIQYF.